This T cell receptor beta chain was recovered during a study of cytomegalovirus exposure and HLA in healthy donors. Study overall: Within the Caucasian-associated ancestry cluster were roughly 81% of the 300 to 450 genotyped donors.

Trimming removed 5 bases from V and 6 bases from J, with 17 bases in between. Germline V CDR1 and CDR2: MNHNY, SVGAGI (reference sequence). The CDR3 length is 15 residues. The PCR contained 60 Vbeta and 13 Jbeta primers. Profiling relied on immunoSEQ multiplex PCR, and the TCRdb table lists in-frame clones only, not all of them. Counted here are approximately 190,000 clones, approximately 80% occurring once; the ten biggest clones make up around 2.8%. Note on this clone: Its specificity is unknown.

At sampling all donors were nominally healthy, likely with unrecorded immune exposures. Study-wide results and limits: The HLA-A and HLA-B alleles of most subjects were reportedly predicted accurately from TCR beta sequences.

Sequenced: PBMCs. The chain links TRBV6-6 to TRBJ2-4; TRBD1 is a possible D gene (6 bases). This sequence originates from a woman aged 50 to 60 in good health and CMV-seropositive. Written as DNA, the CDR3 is TGTGCCAGCAGTAATCCAGGGGTATGGGGAAACATTCAGTACTTC. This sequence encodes CASSNPGVWGNIQYF.